Listed below are T cell receptor beta chains from one sample, sequenced in a study of blood T cell repertoires in COVID-19. Only in-frame clones appear in the TCRdb table, and some are missing; sequencing was by immunoSEQ multiplex PCR. This sample has some 300,000 clones, with roughly 91% found just once. The specimen was PBMCs or T cells enriched from blood (not recorded which). These receptors originate from a woman in her 30s who had recovered from COVID-19. The CDR3 runs from the conserved cysteine through the conserved F or W. The order of the fields is V gene, D gene, J gene, clone size, CDR3 DNA, CDR3 protein. The D gene is left open where the match is weak. Not every row has a clone size; where given, it reads once, few, many or a size class.

>TRBV18|NA|TRBJ2-7|NA
TGTGCCAGCTCATCCAGTGAAGCCTACGAGCAGTACTTC
CASSSSEAYEQYF
>TRBV28|TRBD2|TRBJ2-1|NA
TGTGCCAGCAGTTTATTCGCGGGAGGTTCCTACAATGAGCAGTTCTTC
CASSLFAGGSYNEQFF
>TRBV6-2/TRBV6-3|TRBD2|TRBJ2-7|NA
TGTGCCAGCAGTTACTCGGGCCCCCTCGCGGGAGGTGGCGAGCAGTACTTC
CASSYSGPLAGGGEQYF
>TRBV5-6|NA|TRBJ2-6|NA
TGTGCCAGCAGTCAGGAAACCTCTGGGGCCAACGTCCTGACTTTC
CASSQETSGANVLTF
>TRBV7-2|NA|TRBJ2-2|NA
TGTGCCAGCACGAAGGTCACAGGGACGAACACCGGGGAGCTGTTTTTT
CASTKVTGTNTGELFF
>TRBV7-6|NA|TRBJ2-1|NA
TGTGCCAGCAGCTTAGCGGGAGCCTACAATGAGCAGTTCTTC
CASSLAGAYNEQFF
>TRBV6-2/TRBV6-3|TRBD2|TRBJ2-2|NA
TGTGCCAGCAGTTTTAGCGGGAGGGAATACACCGGGGAGCTGTTTTTT
CASSFSGREYTGELFF
>TRBV28|NA|TRBJ2-2|NA
TGTGCCAGCAGTTTCGAGGGTAGCGAGAGGGAGCTGTTTTTT
CASSFEGSERELFF
>TRBV18|NA|TRBJ1-4|NA
TGTGCCAGCTCACCACCCGGGACAAGGGATGAAAAACTGTTTTTT
CASSPPGTRDEKLFF
>TRBV7-8|NA|TRBJ1-4|NA
TGTGCCAGCAGCAAAAGGGGGACAACTAATGAAAAACTGTTTTTT
CASSKRGTTNEKLFF
>TRBV2|NA|TRBJ1-5|NA
TGTGCCAGCCGAACCGGGACTCTCTATAGCAATCAGCCCCAGCATTTT
CASRTGTLYSNQPQHF
>TRBV29-1|NA|TRBJ1-2|NA
TGCAGCGTTGAAGGTTCCCCTCGGGGCTACACCTTC
CSVEGSPRGYTF
>TRBV5-1|TRBD2|TRBJ2-1|NA
TGCGCCAGCAGCCCCGGGACTAGTCCGCCGCATGAGCAGTTCTTC
CASSPGTSPPHEQFF
>TRBV7-8|TRBD1|TRBJ2-7|NA
TGTGCCAGCAGCTTACAGGGGGTCCCCTACGAGCAGTACTTC
CASSLQGVPYEQYF
>TRBV5-1|TRBD2|TRBJ2-7|NA
TGCGCCAGCAGCTCACAAAGACTAGCGGGAGGCGAGCAGTACTTC
CASSSQRLAGGEQYF
>TRBV7-8|NA|TRBJ2-3|NA
TGTGCCAGCAGCTTAGGACTGGCAGACACAGATACGCAGTATTTT
CASSLGLADTDTQYF
>TRBV20-1|NA|TRBJ2-5|NA
TGCAGTGCTCCTAGATTGGAGACCCAGTACTTC
CSAPRLETQYF
>TRBV5-1|NA|TRBJ2-5|NA
TGCGCCAGCAGCTGGAAGACTAGGACAGAGACCCAGTACTTC
CASSWKTRTETQYF
>TRBV7-3|TRBD2|TRBJ2-1|few
TGTGCCAGCAGCTTAATTAGCGGGAGTATCTACAATGAGCAGTTCTTC
CASSLISGSIYNEQFF
>TRBV14|NA|TRBJ2-1|NA
TGTGCCAGCAGCCAGAGTCGCTCCTACAATGAGCAGTTCTTC
CASSQSRSYNEQFF
>TRBV18|TRBD2|TRBJ2-1|NA
TGTGCCAGCTCACCAAAGGGGCCAGGACTAGCCAATGAGCAGTTCTTC
CASSPKGPGLANEQFF
>TRBV10-3|NA|TRBJ2-7|NA
TGTGCCATCAGTGAGTCAGAAGCGGAAGACCTTTACGGGCAGTACTTC
CAISESEAEDLYGQYF
>TRBV11-2|TRBD1|TRBJ1-1|NA
TGTGCCAGCAGCTTCTGGGACAGTCATGAAGCTTTCTTT
CASSFWDSHEAFF
>TRBV27|TRBD1|TRBJ1-6|NA
TGTGCCAGCAGTTTTAACAGGGGTTTCCTCTCCTATAATTCACCCCTCCACTTT
CASSFNRGFLSYNSPLHF
>TRBV5-1|TRBD1|TRBJ2-7|NA
TGCGCCAGCAGCGGAGTTCAGTCCAGGGGGCGTAACGAGCAGTACTTC
CASSGVQSRGRNEQYF
>TRBV3-1/TRBV3-2|NA|TRBJ1-4|NA
TGTGCCAGCAGCCAAAAGGGGTCCCTTGAAAAACTGTTTTTT
CASSQKGSLEKLFF
>TRBV11-3|NA|TRBJ2-5|NA
TGTGCCAGCAGCTTAGGCGGCAGTACGGCCCAAGAGACCCAGTACTTC
CASSLGGSTAQETQYF
>TRBV6-1|NA|TRBJ1-5|once
TGTGCCAGCAGTGAAGGTGAGCAGCCCCAGCATTTT
CASSEGEQPQHF
>TRBV5-1|TRBD1|TRBJ2-7|NA
TGCGCCAGCAGCCGGGGGACAGGCGGCTCCTACGAGCAGTACTTC
CASSRGTGGSYEQYF
>TRBV11-3|TRBD2|TRBJ2-1|NA
TGTGCCAGCAGCCCTGGCTGGGTGGCGGGAGTAGGAGGCTCCTACAATGAGCAGTTCTTC
CASSPGWVAGVGGSYNEQFF
>TRBV5-5|TRBD1|TRBJ2-5|few
TGTGCCAGCAGCTTACAGGGGCAAGAGACCCAGTACTTC
CASSLQGQETQYF
>TRBV7-9|NA|TRBJ2-3|once
TGTGCCACGGCAGATACGCAGTATTTT
CATADTQYF
>TRBV28|NA|TRBJ1-5|NA
TGTGCCAGCACCCCCAGTCCGCTTCCCAATCAGCCCCAGCATTTT
CASTPSPLPNQPQHF
>TRBV11-3|TRBD1|TRBJ2-1|NA
TGTGCCAGCAGCCCTCGGACAGGGGGCAATGAGCAGTTCTTC
CASSPRTGGNEQFF
>TRBV5-6|NA|TRBJ2-3|NA
TGTGCCAGCAGCTTGGAGTTAGCCCGTAGTGTAGATACGCAGTATTTT
CASSLELARSVDTQYF
>TRBV9|TRBD2|TRBJ2-2|NA
TGTGCCAGCAGCGTATTCCTAGCGGGATCTCCCGGGGAGCTGTTTTTT
CASSVFLAGSPGELFF
>TRBV11-2|TRBD2|TRBJ2-1|NA
TGTGCCAGCAGCCATACGACTAGCTTGAGCAATGAGCAGTTCTTC
CASSHTTSLSNEQFF
>TRBV27|NA|TRBJ1-4|NA
TGTGCCAGCAGTTTTTTCCGCACTACCGAGGATGAAAAACTGTTTTTT
CASSFFRTTEDEKLFF
>TRBV7-2|NA|TRBJ1-5|few
TGTGCCAGCAGCTTCGCATACACTACCTATAGCAATCAGCCCCAGCATTTT
CASSFAYTTYSNQPQHF
>TRBV9|TRBD1|TRBJ2-7|NA
TGTGCCAGCAGCGTAGCCGGGACAGAGGTCTACGAGCAGTACTTC
CASSVAGTEVYEQYF
>TRBV10-3|TRBD1|TRBJ2-3|NA
TGTGCAACAGGACAGGGCGTATACACAGATACGCAGTATTTT
CATGQGVYTDTQYF
>TRBV11-1|NA|TRBJ1-1|NA
TGTGCCAGCAGCTTCAAGAGGGCGCAAACTGAAGCTTTCTTT
CASSFKRAQTEAFF
>TRBV5-6|TRBD1|TRBJ1-1|once
TGTGCCAGCAGCTTGGGGACAGGGGGGCCGAACACTGAAGCTTTCTTT
CASSLGTGGPNTEAFF
>TRBV5-1|NA|TRBJ1-1|NA
TGCGCCAGCAGCTCCCTCCCGGACACCGATTTGAACACTGAAGCTTTCTTT
CASSSLPDTDLNTEAFF
>TRBV4-1|TRBD2|TRBJ2-7|NA
TGCGCCAGCAGCCAAGAGACGCGTCGGGAGGACGAGCAGTACTTC
CASSQETRREDEQYF
>TRBV6-5|NA|TRBJ1-1|NA
TGTGCCAGCAGTTACCCTGGGGGGAGGAGGACTGAAGCTTTCTTT
CASSYPGGRRTEAFF
>TRBV27|NA|TRBJ2-7|NA
TGTGCCAGCAGTTCAGGGTTTGCCTACGAGCAGTACTTC
CASSSGFAYEQYF
>TRBV5-1|NA|TRBJ2-1|NA
TGCGCCAGCAGCTTAGACTCCCCACTTTACAATGAGCAGTTCTTC
CASSLDSPLYNEQFF
>TRBV24-1|TRBD2|TRBJ2-2|NA
TGTGCCACCAGTCGAGCGGGAGGTACATTCGGGGAGCTGTTTTTT
CATSRAGGTFGELFF
>TRBV6-2/TRBV6-3|NA|TRBJ1-1|NA
TGTGCCAGCAGACCTGACCGAGGGAACACTGAAGCTTTCTTT
CASRPDRGNTEAFF
>TRBV27|NA|TRBJ2-7|NA
TGTGCCAGCGGCGGGGCCCTGTTGGGGTACGAGCAGTACTTC
CASGGALLGYEQYF
>TRBV7-6|NA|TRBJ2-1|NA
TGTGCCAGCAGCTTAGCCGGCAGGACGAGGGCCTACAATGAGCAGTTCTTC
CASSLAGRTRAYNEQFF
>TRBV6-6|NA|TRBJ2-7|NA
TGTGCCAGCAGTTACTACTGGAGCTCCTACGAGCAGTACTTC
CASSYYWSSYEQYF
>TRBV27|TRBD2|TRBJ2-1|NA
TGTGCCAGCAGTTCCGGGGGACTAGCGGGAGTCAATGAGCAGTTCTTC
CASSSGGLAGVNEQFF